Following are 17 T cell receptor beta chains from one sample sequenced in a study of blood T cell repertoires in COVID-19. Measured with immunoSEQ multiplex PCR; TCRdb has only the in-frame clones, and not every one. The sample shows 100,000 to 130,000 clones, approximately 85% of them seen only once. The sequenced material came from peripheral blood. Receptors were obtained from a human donor in a cohort sampled during active COVID-19.

The gene calls are TRBV9 and TRBJ2-7; TRBD2 matches at 9 bases. CDR1 is SGDLS and CDR2 is YYNGEE in the germline V gene. The CDR3 is made up of 17 amino acids. With V trimmed by 0 bases and J by 0 bases, 7 bases remained unmatched. CDR3 sequence (DNA): TGTGCCAGCAGCGTAGGTGGTAGCGGGGGCAGCTCCTACGAGCAGTACTTC. Residues: CASSVGGSGGSSYEQYF.

V usage is TRBV11-2 and J usage is TRBJ1-2; 9 bases map to TRBD1. V shed 5 bases and J 4 bases; nucleotides not matched to a gene: 11. Germline values: CDR1 SGHAT, CDR2 FQNNGV. The CDR3 length is 16 residues. The CDR3: CASSPAWDREGYGYTF. The CDR3 DNA sequence: TGTGCCAGCAGCCCGGCCTGGGACAGGGAGGGCTATGGCTACACCTTC.

The chain couples TRBV6-2 or TRBV6-3 to TRBJ2-2; tentatively, D is TRBD2 (6 bases). The CDR3 length is 18 residues. Trimming took off 2 bases at V and 3 bases at J, with 19 bases between the two ends. The V gene's germline CDR1 is MNHEY and CDR2 SVGEGT. DNA for the CDR3: TGTGCCAGCAGTTACAGGAGGGGTAGCGGTCCTGACACCGGGGAGCTGTTTTTT. Its translation: CASSYRRGSGPDTGELFF.

The V and J genes are TRBV20-1 and TRBJ2-1; 10 bases fit TRBD2. CDR1 is DFQATT and CDR2 is SNEGSKA in the germline V gene (reference sequence). V was pared by 3 bases and J by 4 bases, with 9 bases of the junction left unmatched. CDR3 length equals 16 residues. CDR3 sequence reads: CSASYPSGSIYNEQFF. In nucleotides, the CDR3 is TGCAGTGCTAGTTACCCTAGCGGGAGTATTTACAATGAGCAGTTCTTC.

This clone is a singleton in its sample. The rearrangement uses TRBV9 and TRBJ2-5; TRBD1 is a possible D gene (6 bases). The CDR3 is made up of 15 amino acids. V was cut by 0 bases and J by 4 bases, with 13 bases left in between. In germline, CDR1 is SGDLS, CDR2 YYNGEE. The CDR3 DNA reads TGTGCCAGCAGCGTAGGGCCGCAGGGGCGAGAGACCCAGTACTTC. Protein product: CASSVGPQGRETQYF.

This clone was detected a few times. The chain has TRBV7-9 and TRBJ1-1; D is uncertain. The V gene's germline CDR1 is SEHNR and CDR2 FQNEAQ (reference sequence). Deletions cut 1 base from V and 3 bases from J, with 9 bases between. The CDR3 runs to 14 residues. As DNA, the CDR3 is TGTGCCAGCAGCTTAGAGTCGGGGTACACTGAAGCTTTCTTT. This translates into CASSLESGYTEAFF.

The rearrangement links TRBV11-2 to TRBJ2-7; 7 bases are a match to TRBD2. The germline CDR1 and CDR2 sequences are SGHAT and FQNNGV. With V trimmed by 5 bases and J by 2 bases, 3 bases remained unmatched. CDR3 length: 13 residues. CDR3 DNA: TGTGCCAGCAGCCCCGGGGGGACCTACGAGCAGTACTTC. This gives the protein CASSPGGTYEQYF.

The chain carries TRBV19 and TRBJ2-7; 7 bases line up with TRBD1. With V trimmed by 5 bases and J by 0 bases, 7 bases remained unmatched. The CDR3 extends over 15 amino acids. Germline V gene data show CDR1 as LNHDA and CDR2 as SQIVND (reference sequence). The CDR3 coding sequence is TGTGCCAGTAGTCTTGAGGACAGGAGCTCCTACGAGCAGTACTTC. Translating it yields CASSLEDRSSYEQYF.

The J gene is TRBJ2-3, the V gene TRBV29-1; 8 bases map to TRBD2. The V gene end was trimmed by 3 bases and the J gene end by 4 bases; junction bases not matched to a gene: 6. Germline V lookup: CDR1 SQVTM, CDR2 ANQGSEA. The CDR3 covers 14 residues. CDR3 loop: CSVDGGGSPDTQYF. The DNA for the CDR3 is TGCAGCGTTGACGGGGGGGGAAGTCCAGATACGCAGTATTTT.

The chain couples TRBV10-3 to TRBJ1-4, with a tentative D call TRBD1 (6 bases). The CDR3 has 15 residues. The V gene's germline CDR1 is ENHRY and CDR2 SYGVKD. Trimming cost V 4 bases and J 6 bases, with 15 bases left between them. For the CDR3, the DNA is TGTGCCATCAGTGGGGGGGGGCGCCGGGATGAAAAACTGTTTTTT. Protein product: CAISGGGRRDEKLFF.

This clone was seen a single time. The genes are TRBV9 and TRBJ2-5; D might be TRBD2 (5 bases). This CDR3 has 15 amino acids. Germline CDR1 and CDR2: SGDLS and YYNGEE. Trimming pared 0 bases from V and 1 base from J, leaving 10 bases between. CDR3 region: CASSVGRQIQETQYF. The CDR3 nucleotides read TGTGCCAGCAGCGTAGGGAGGCAGATCCAAGAGACCCAGTACTTC.

This rearrangement joins TRBV1 to TRBJ2-4; the table's D call, TRBD1, has no DNA check behind it. TRBV1 is shown as a pseudogene. The CDR3 is 20 residues long. DNA for the CDR3: TGCACCAGCAGCCAAGATCCGGAAGGGGCTCCGCCGAGTGCCAAAAACATTCAGTACTTC. Translated, it gives CTSSQDPEGAPPSAKNIQYF.

The table lists this clone with a count of one. V and J are TRBV5-1 and TRBJ2-2, with a tentative D call TRBD1 (6 bases). V was cut by 4 bases and J by 6 bases, with 16 bases left in between. The CDR3 totals 15 residues. Germline V lookup: CDR1 SGHRS, CDR2 YFSETQ. DNA for the CDR3: TGCGCCAGCAGCCCAGGGGCGCCCAACGCCGGGGAGCTGTTTTTT. This codes for CASSPGAPNAGELFF.

The V call is TRBV19, the J call TRBJ1-2; no clear D. Trimming stripped 9 bases from V and 1 base from J, with 15 bases between. Germline assignment: CDR1 LNHDA and CDR2 SQIVND (reference sequence). The CDR3 extends over 14 amino acids. CDR3 DNA: TGTGCCAGCCTAAGTGCTCCCCATAACTATGGCTACACCTTC. Translating it yields CASLSAPHNYGYTF.

The chain uses TRBV14 and TRBJ1-1; possible D gene TRBD1, 5 bases. V was trimmed by 1 base and J by 4 bases, leaving 10 bases between them. Looked up from germline, CDR1 is SGHDN and CDR2 is FVKESK. The CDR3 covers 14 residues. The CDR3 loop reads CASSQAGGGTEAFF. CDR3 coding DNA: TGTGCCAGCAGCCAAGCTGGGGGGGGCACTGAAGCTTTCTTT.

The chain links TRBV9 to TRBJ2-7; 9 nucleotides match TRBD1. Trimming at V came to 7 bases and at J to 0 bases, leaving 8 bases not matched to a gene. CDR3 length: 15 residues. CDR1 is SGDLS, CDR2 YYNGEE, per germline. DNA for the CDR3: TGTGCCAGCGCGACACCGGGACAGGGCTCCTACGAGCAGTACTTC. Amino acids: CASATPGQGSYEQYF.

The rearrangement joins TRBV7-6 to TRBJ2-6; D unresolved. This CDR3 is 15 amino acids long. Germline CDR1 SGHVS, CDR2 FNYEAQ. The V end was cut by 5 bases, the J end by 5 bases, with 13 bases between. CDR3 loop: CASSSEEPWANVLTF. In DNA form, the CDR3 reads TGTGCCAGCAGCAGTGAGGAGCCCTGGGCCAACGTCCTGACTTTC.